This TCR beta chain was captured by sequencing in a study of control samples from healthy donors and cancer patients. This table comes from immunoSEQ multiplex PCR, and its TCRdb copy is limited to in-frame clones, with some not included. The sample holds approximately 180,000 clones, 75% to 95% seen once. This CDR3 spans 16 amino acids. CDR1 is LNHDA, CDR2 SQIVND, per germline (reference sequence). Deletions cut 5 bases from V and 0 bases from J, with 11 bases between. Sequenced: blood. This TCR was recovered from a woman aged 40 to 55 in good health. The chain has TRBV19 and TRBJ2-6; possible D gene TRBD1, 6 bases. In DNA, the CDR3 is TGTGCCAGTAGTCCCAGGACAGACTCTGGGGCCAACGTCCTGACTTTC. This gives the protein CASSPRTDSGANVLTF.